The present T cell receptor (beta chain) was sequenced within a study of blood T cell repertoires in COVID-19. Study overall: PBMCs, B-cell-depleted T cells, or T cells provided the cDNA or gDNA that made up the material.

Using immunoSEQ multiplex PCR, the repertoire was profiled, and TCRdb retains in-frame clones only, with some absent. The sample includes roughly 70,000 clones, roughly nine tenths of them seen just once. Trimming cost V 5 bases and J 2 bases; bases outside gene matches: 9. Per the germline V gene, CDR1 is SEHNR and CDR2 is FQNEAQ (reference sequence). The CDR3 runs 15 residues. The sample comprised peripheral blood. The chain joins TRBV7-9 to TRBJ2-7, with 7 bases fitting TRBD1. The receptor was isolated from a man older than 75 with acute or convalescent COVID-19. For the CDR3, the DNA is TGTGCCAGCAGCAACGGACAGGTAGCGACCTACGAGCAGTACTTC. Its protein is CASSNGQVATYEQYF.